Below are 31 T cell receptor beta chains sequenced from a single sample in a study of blood T cell repertoires in COVID-19. Clones were read by immunoSEQ multiplex PCR, and TCRdb kept only the in-frame ones, dropping some. The sample yields 350,000 to 400,000 clones, roughly nine tenths seen once. The sequenced sample consisted of PBMCs or T cells enriched from blood (not recorded which). The receptors stem from a middle-aged woman who had been exposed to COVID-19.

This rearrangement joins TRBV19 to TRBJ1-5; TRBD1 aligns across 10 bases. V lost 4 bases to trimming and J lost 2 bases; unmatched junction nucleotides: 8. From germline, CDR1 is LNHDA and CDR2 SQIVND (reference sequence). The CDR3 spans 17 residues. The CDR3 nucleotides read TGTGCCAGTAGTAGGAATACCGGGACAGGGGGCAATCAGCCCCAGCATTTT. Translated, it gives CASSRNTGTGGNQPQHF. Supplemented by reference TRBV19 and TRBJ1-5, the full variable domain reads DGGITQSPKYLFRKEGQNVTLSCEQNLNHDAMYWYRQDPGQGLRLIYYSQIVNDFQKGDIAEGYSVSREKKESFPLTVTSAQKNPTAFYLCASSRNTGTGGNQPQHFGDGTRLSIL.

The chain recombines TRBV27 with TRBJ2-7, with 12 bases fitting TRBD2. V lost 2 bases and J lost 3; bases outside the gene matches: 11. Germline CDR1 and CDR2: MNHEY and SMNVEV (reference sequence). This CDR3 contains 18 residues. The CDR3 protein is CASSLTGLAGPTFYEQYF. The CDR3 DNA reads TGTGCCAGCAGTTTAACAGGACTAGCGGGGCCTACCTTCTACGAGCAGTACTTC.

The chain combines TRBV5-5 with TRBJ1-2; 7 bases are a match to TRBD1. V lost 2 bases to trimming and J lost 5 bases; unmatched junction nucleotides: 3. Per the germline V gene, CDR1 is SGHKS and CDR2 is YYEKEE (reference sequence). This CDR3 region has 13 residues. This CDR3 reads CASSLGTEYGYTF. For the CDR3, the DNA is TGTGCCAGCAGCTTAGGGACAGAGTATGGCTACACCTTC.

This rearrangement joins TRBV5-1 to TRBJ1-4; D is unclear. The CDR3 loop spans 17 amino acids. Germline V gene sequence: CDR1 SGHRS, CDR2 YFSETQ. The V end was cut by 0 bases, the J end by 0 bases, with 12 bases between. The CDR3 DNA is TGCGCCAGCAGCTTGGCTGAGGTGATTCCAACTAATGAAAAACTGTTTTTT. This sequence encodes CASSLAEVIPTNEKLFF.

This chain joins TRBV7-6 and TRBJ1-2; the match to TRBD1 covers 10 bases. The CDR3 covers 17 residues. The trim removed 6 bases at V and 5 bases at J, leaving 15 bases unmatched. Germline loops: CDR1 SGHVS, CDR2 FNYEAQ. CDR3 nucleotides: TGTGCCAGCAGTCAGCTTAGGGCGGGACAGGGGCAATATGGCTACACCTTC. Amino acid sequence: CASSQLRAGQGQYGYTF.

The genes are TRBV5-5 and TRBJ1-2, with D perhaps matching TRBD1 (6 bases). The CDR3 has 12 amino acids. Germline V gene sequence: CDR1 SGHKS, CDR2 YYEKEE (reference sequence). Trimming shortened V by 3 bases and J by 8 bases, and 11 bases separated the two germline ends. The CDR3 coding sequence is TGTGCCAGCAGCTCAGGGGTGTTGGGCTACACCTTC. This sequence encodes CASSSGVLGYTF.

This clone was seen a few times. This sequence joins TRBV10-3 and TRBJ2-2, with TRBD2 matching 9 bases. The V segment lost 3 bases and the J segment 6 bases; nucleotides outside the gene matches: 5. Germline loops: CDR1 ENHRY, CDR2 SYGVKD. This CDR3 has 15 amino acids. The CDR3 region is CAISEKLAGSGELFF. The CDR3 bases are TGTGCCATCAGTGAAAAGCTAGCGGGATCCGGGGAGCTGTTTTTT.

The rearrangement joins TRBV6-5 to TRBJ2-7; D remains ambiguous. CDR3 size: 12 residues. Per germline, CDR1 MNHEY and CDR2 SVGAGI. The germline V and J ends were trimmed by 6 bases and 4 bases, with 10 bases remaining between them. The CDR3 bases are TGTGCCAGCAGAAGCGCACGGTACGAGCAGTACTTC. This gives the protein CASRSARYEQYF.

The V call is TRBV4-2, the J call TRBJ1-1; D is uncertain. The length of the CDR3 is 14 residues. V was cut by 3 bases and J by 6 bases, with 14 bases left in between. Germline lookup yields CDR1 LGHNA and CDR2 YNFKEQ. The CDR3 DNA reads TGTGCCAGCAGCCAGACTATCGGGTTACCTGAAGCTTTCTTT. Translated: CASSQTIGLPEAFF.

The chain links TRBV19 to TRBJ1-4; weak D call: TRBD1 (5 bases). Germline values: CDR1 LNHDA, CDR2 SQIVND (reference sequence). The CDR3 spans 14 residues. V was shortened by 6 bases and J by 0 bases, with 8 bases between the two germline ends. The CDR3 reads CASSRQSTNEKLFF. The CDR3, as DNA: TGTGCCAGTAGCCGACAGTCAACTAATGAAAAACTGTTTTTT.

V gene TRBV19 combines with J gene TRBJ2-7, with 8 bases lining up with TRBD2. The germline CDR1 and CDR2 sequences are LNHDA and SQIVND (reference sequence). J lost 2 bases, V lost 8 bases, and 8 bases had no gene match. The CDR3 sequence is 14 residues long. CDR3 in amino acids: CASASGGTTYEQYF. DNA for the CDR3: TGTGCCAGTGCCTCGGGAGGGACAACCTACGAGCAGTACTTC.

This clone is a singleton in its sample. The gene calls are TRBV30 and TRBJ1-1; D gene ambiguous. Germline V gives CDR1 GTSNPN, CDR2 SVGIG (reference sequence). Trimming removed 0 bases from V and 5 bases from J, with 13 bases in between. There are 14 residues in the CDR3. CDR3: CAWSVRRGGTEAFF. CDR3 sequence (DNA): TGTGCCTGGAGTGTACGAAGAGGCGGAACTGAAGCTTTCTTT.

The chain couples TRBV24-1 to TRBJ1-2, with 7 bases that match TRBD1. Germline V gives CDR1 KGHDR, CDR2 SFDVKD. The CDR3 covers 14 residues. With V trimmed by 3 bases and J by 3 bases, 3 bases remained unmatched. CDR3 coding DNA: TGTGCCACCAGTGATAAGGGGGCAGACTATGGCTACACCTTC. The encoded protein is CATSDKGADYGYTF.

The chain employs TRBV5-4 and TRBJ1-4; D uncertain. The germline gives CDR1 SGHNT, CDR2 YYREEE (reference sequence). The CDR3 runs 13 residues. Trimming shortened V by 4 bases and J by 9 bases, and 13 bases separated the two germline ends. Here the CDR3 reads CASSRIDTQKLFF. In DNA, the CDR3 is TGTGCCAGCAGCAGAATTGACACTCAAAAACTGTTTTTT.

The gene calls are TRBV5-6 and TRBJ2-7; a possible D gene is TRBD2 (6 bases). The CDR3 covers 15 residues. Germline V CDR1 and CDR2: SGHDT, YYEEEE. V dropped 0 bases and J dropped 2 bases, with 12 bases sitting between them. CDR3 DNA sequence: TGTGCCAGCAGCTTGGGGGGTGGAGGGGCCTACGAGCAGTACTTC. This translates into CASSLGGGGAYEQYF.

The chain is built from TRBV11-3 and TRBJ1-1, with D unresolved. V lost 5 bases, J lost 6 bases, and 13 bases lay in between. There are 13 residues in the CDR3. CDR1 is SGHNT and CDR2 is YENEEA in the germline V gene. The CDR3 spells CASSPDQRAEAFF. CDR3 DNA: TGTGCCAGCAGCCCGGACCAGCGGGCTGAAGCTTTCTTT.

The chain links TRBV4-1 to TRBJ1-5; the D gene is possibly TRBD1 (5 bases). The CDR3 is 15 amino acids. Germline CDR1 and CDR2: MGHRA and YSYEKL. V lost 0 bases, J lost 4 bases, and 10 bases lay in between. CDR3 nucleotide sequence: TGCGCCAGCAGCCAAGACTTCAGGGATAATCAGCCCCAGCATTTT. This sequence encodes CASSQDFRDNQPQHF.

The chain employs TRBV9 and TRBJ1-2; TRBD1 matches at 9 bases. In germline, CDR1 is SGDLS, CDR2 YYNGEE. Trimming cost V 2 bases and J 2 bases; bases outside gene matches: 10. This CDR3 comprises 17 residues. The CDR3 sequence: CASSVTGGTLGNYGYTF. For the CDR3, the DNA is TGTGCCAGCAGCGTGACAGGGGGTACCCTGGGGAACTATGGCTACACCTTC.

V and J are TRBV19 and TRBJ1-6; possibly TRBD1 for D (5 bases). Trimming cost V 0 bases and J 9 bases, with 9 bases left between them. Germline V lookup: CDR1 LNHDA, CDR2 SQIVND (reference sequence). The CDR3 extends over 14 amino acids. The chain's CDR3 is CASSIEDKISPLHF. The CDR3 DNA is TGTGCCAGTAGTATAGAGGACAAGATTTCACCCCTCCACTTT.

J is TRBJ2-1 and V is TRBV29-1, with 13 bases identical to TRBD2. Trimming took 7 bases from V and 7 from J; bases not matched to a gene: 7. CDR3 length: 14 residues. Germline CDR1 is SQVTM and CDR2 is ANQGSEA. For the CDR3, the DNA is TGCAGCGCTACCGGACTAGCGGGAGAGAATGAGCAGTTCTTC. The encoded protein is CSATGLAGENEQFF.

There are a few counts of this clone. The rearrangement uses TRBV30 and TRBJ2-1; D is unresolved. The V end lost 2 bases, the J end lost 7 bases, and 12 bases lay between the germline ends. The CDR3 covers 13 residues. The germline V gene has CDR1 GTSNPN and CDR2 SVGIG (reference sequence). The CDR3 is CAWSNSRGNEQFF. Written as DNA, the CDR3 is TGTGCCTGGAGTAATTCACGAGGTAATGAGCAGTTCTTC.

This chain connects TRBV7-9 to TRBJ1-1, with 7 bases identical to TRBD1. V shed 2 bases and J 6 bases; nucleotides not matched to a gene: 6. Germline assignment: CDR1 SEHNR and CDR2 FQNEAQ (reference sequence). This CDR3 region has 14 residues. The CDR3 protein is CASSLFDREAEAFF. The DNA for the CDR3 is TGTGCCAGCAGCTTATTCGACAGGGAGGCTGAAGCTTTCTTT.

The rearrangement joins TRBV6-1 to TRBJ1-2, with 7 bases lining up with TRBD1. Trimming at V came to 0 bases and at J to 7 bases, leaving 8 bases not matched to a gene. This CDR3 has 15 amino acids. The germline V gene has CDR1 MNHNS and CDR2 SASEGT. The CDR3 sequence: CASSEASGTVGGYTF. CDR3 sequence (DNA): TGTGCCAGCAGTGAAGCCTCCGGGACAGTGGGTGGCTACACCTTC.

There are a few counts of this clone. The CDR3 DNA follows: TGTGCCAGCAGCCTTACAGGGTGGTATGGCTACACCTTC. This gives the protein CASSLTGWYGYTF. The V call is TRBV3-1 (or the pseudogene TRBV3-2), the J call TRBJ1-2, with D possibly being TRBD1 (6 bases). CDR1 is LGHDT and CDR2 is YNNKEL in the germline V gene (reference sequence). The V end was cut by 4 bases, the J end by 5 bases, with 11 bases between. This CDR3 has 13 residues.

J is TRBJ2-7 and V is TRBV27; possible D gene TRBD1, 6 bases. CDR1 is MNHEY, CDR2 SMNVEV, per germline (reference sequence). Deletions cut 3 bases from V and 2 bases from J, with 8 bases between. There are 13 residues in the CDR3. This chain's CDR3 is CASSLGTTYEQYF. The CDR3 nucleotides are TGTGCCAGCAGTTTGGGGACAACCTACGAGCAGTACTTC.

The chain links TRBV11-2 to TRBJ1-5; possibly TRBD1 for D (5 bases). The CDR3 has 15 residues. V gave up 1 base and J gave up 2 bases, with 9 bases separating them. The germline V gene has CDR1 SGHAT and CDR2 FQNNGV. As DNA, the CDR3 is TGTGCCAGCAGCTTAGCGTGGGGGGGCAATCAGCCCCAGCATTTT. Translated: CASSLAWGGNQPQHF.

The rearrangement links TRBV7-2 to TRBJ2-1, with 8 bases matching TRBD2. Germline V CDR1 and CDR2: SGHTA, FQGNSA. Trimming took 3 bases from V and 9 from J; bases not matched to a gene: 10. CDR3 size: 15 residues. The CDR3: CASSFSREGWGEQFF. CDR3 nucleotide sequence: TGTGCCAGCAGCTTTAGTCGGGAGGGCTGGGGTGAGCAGTTCTTC. Based on the CDR3 plus reference TRBV7-2 and TRBJ2-1, the full variable domain is GAGVSQSPSNKVTEKGKDVELRCDPISGHTALYWYRQSLGQGLEFLIYFQGNSAPDKSGLPSDRFSAERTGGSVSTLTIQRTQQEDSAVYLCASSFSREGWGEQFFGPGTRLTVL.

This chain joins TRBV10-2 and TRBJ1-6; the D is unclear. This CDR3 has 13 amino acids. Germline V gene lookup returns CDR1 WSHSY and CDR2 SAAADI. Deletions cut 2 bases from V and 4 bases from J, with 3 bases between. The CDR3 region has the DNA TGCGCCAGCAGTGAGCAGTATAATTCACCCCTCCACTTT. Translating gives CASSEQYNSPLHF.

This clone appeared a single time. This chain joins TRBV30 and TRBJ1-2; the D gene is possibly TRBD1 (5 bases). Trimming left V 5 bases short and J 8 bases short, with 18 bases between. The CDR3 covers 13 residues. Germline CDR1 is GTSNPN and CDR2 is SVGIG (reference sequence). The CDR3 here is CAWDKGLAGGYTF. The CDR3 coding sequence is TGTGCCTGGGACAAGGGACTCGCGGGAGGCTACACCTTC.

The chain carries TRBV30 and TRBJ1-1, with D unclear. The CDR3 length is 13 residues. Germline CDR1 is GTSNPN and CDR2 is SVGIG (reference sequence). V was shortened by 1 base and J by 6 bases, with 12 bases between the two germline ends. The CDR3 here is CAWSALLLSEAFF. The CDR3 nucleotides read TGTGCCTGGAGTGCTCTATTACTCTCTGAAGCTTTCTTT.

The rearrangement joins TRBV5-4 to TRBJ1-2, with 8 positions matching TRBD1. CDR1 is SGHNT, CDR2 YYREEE, per germline (reference sequence). The length of the CDR3 is 14 residues. With 3 bases clipped from V and 8 bases from J, the junction kept 9 bases outside the gene matches. The CDR3 DNA reads as TGTGCCAGCAGCTCGCCGGACAGGGCCGGGGGCTACACCTTC. Amino acids: CASSSPDRAGGYTF. The entire variable domain, with the rest obtained from reference TRBV5-4 and TRBJ1-2, is as follows: ETGVTQSPTHLIKTRGQQVTLRCSSQSGHNTVSWYQQALGQGPQFIFQYYREEENGRGNFPPRFSGLQFPNYSSELNVNALELDDSALYLCASSSPDRAGGYTFGSGTRLTVV.